A single sample gave rise to the 9 T cell receptor beta chains below, sequenced in a study of post-analysis software for immune sequencing data. The study's findings and limits: Four to six TRBV segments appeared more often in patients than in controls, and TRBV5-6, TRBV5-1 and TRBV20-1 were among these.

Tagging with unique molecular identifiers was a feature of the TCR beta cDNA libraries. TCRdb re-analysed the PCR reads in MiXCR, keeping a single row per CDR3 protein. The repertoire holds around 700,000 distinct CDR3 sequences, with 59% as singletons. Which antigens these TCRs recognize remains unknown. Material: blood. All receptors come from a girl aged 2-10 years with multiple sclerosis.

The rearrangement uses TRBV3-1 and TRBJ2-1; a possible D gene is TRBD2 (6 bases). This CDR3 has 15 residues. V lost 3 bases, J lost 0 bases, and 9 bases lay in between. Germline CDR1 and CDR2: LGHDT and YNNKEL (reference sequence). Here the CDR3 DNA reads TGTGCCAGCAGCCAGGGGACTCCCTCCTACAATGAGCAGTTCTTC. Its protein is CASSQGTPSYNEQFF.

This clonotype occurred a few times. The chain combines TRBV5-1 with TRBJ2-2; TRBD2 agrees at 7 bases. J gave up 7 bases and V 3 bases, and 6 bases lay outside the gene matches. CDR1 is SGHRS and CDR2 is YFSETQ in the germline V gene. The CDR3 is 14 residues long. CDR3 amino acids: CASSYVAGGGELFF. CDR3 sequence (DNA): TGCGCCAGCAGCTACGTAGCGGGCGGCGGGGAGCTGTTTTTT.

This chain links TRBV20-1 with TRBJ2-3, with TRBD2 matching over 10 bases. The CDR3 is 18 amino acids. CDR1 and CDR2 from the germline V gene are DFQATT and SNEGSKA (reference sequence). After removal of 2 bases from V and 5 bases from J, the junction contained 16 bases not matched to a gene. The CDR3 protein is CSARKLAASGSVGDTQYF. The CDR3, as DNA: TGCAGTGCTAGAAAGCTTGCGGCTAGCGGGAGTGTTGGAGATACGCAGTATTTT.

This clonotype came up a few times. This CDR3 is CASSASGIGEQFF. CDR3 nucleotide sequence: TGTGCCAGCAGCGCTAGCGGGATCGGTGAGCAGTTCTTC. V and J are TRBV6-1 and TRBJ2-1; TRBD2 agrees at 9 bases. CDR3 size: 13 residues. V was clipped by 6 bases and J by 9 bases; unmatched bases: 6. Germline V lookup: CDR1 MNHNS, CDR2 SASEGT.

This chain uses TRBV10-3 with TRBJ2-7, with 9 bases fitting TRBD1. The CDR3 is 15 residues long. V lost 4 bases and J lost 3; bases outside the gene matches: 7. The germline CDR1 and CDR2 sequences are ENHRY and SYGVKD. CDR3 nucleotides: TGTGCCATCAGTGCGCCGGGACAGGGAAACTACGAGCAGTACTTC. The encoded protein is CAISAPGQGNYEQYF.

Only a few counts were recorded for this clonotype. The J gene is TRBJ2-3, the V gene TRBV4-2; 9 positions agree with TRBD2. The CDR3 is made up of 20 amino acids. The germline V gene encodes CDR1 LGHNA and CDR2 YNFKEQ. J was trimmed by 6 bases and V by 3 bases; bases with no gene match: 22. CDR3 coding DNA: TGTGCCAGCAGCCATGGGGTGGAGCGGGAGGCCCAAGCGGTGAGCGATACGCAGTATTTT. Amino acid sequence: CASSHGVEREAQAVSDTQYF.

The table lists this clonotype with a count of one. This chain joins TRBV6-5 and TRBJ2-4, with 7 bases that match TRBD1. CDR1 and CDR2 from the germline V gene are MNHEY and SVGAGI. After removal of 6 bases from V and 1 base from J, the junction contained 6 bases not matched to a gene. The CDR3 totals 15 residues. In DNA form, the CDR3 reads TGTGCCAGCAGCTTAACGACAGGGGCCAAAAACATTCAGTACTTC. Its translation: CASSLTTGAKNIQYF.

The chain recombines TRBV6-5 with TRBJ1-2; possible D gene TRBD1, 5 bases. The CDR3 totals 13 residues. Germline V gene lookup returns CDR1 MNHEY and CDR2 SVGAGI. Trimming pared 0 bases from V and 7 bases from J, leaving 9 bases between. The CDR3 loop is CASSYSDSAGYTF. The CDR3 nucleotides read TGTGCCAGCAGTTACTCCGACAGTGCTGGCTACACCTTC.

V gene TRBV29-1 combines with J gene TRBJ2-5; 7 bases map to TRBD1. Looked up from germline, CDR1 is SQVTM and CDR2 is ANQGSEA. The CDR3 has 12 residues. V shed 4 bases, J shed 3 bases, and the junction held 2 bases outside the gene matches. CDR3 sequence reads: CSVVGGEETQYF. The CDR3 DNA is TGCAGCGTTGTAGGGGGCGAAGAGACCCAGTACTTC.